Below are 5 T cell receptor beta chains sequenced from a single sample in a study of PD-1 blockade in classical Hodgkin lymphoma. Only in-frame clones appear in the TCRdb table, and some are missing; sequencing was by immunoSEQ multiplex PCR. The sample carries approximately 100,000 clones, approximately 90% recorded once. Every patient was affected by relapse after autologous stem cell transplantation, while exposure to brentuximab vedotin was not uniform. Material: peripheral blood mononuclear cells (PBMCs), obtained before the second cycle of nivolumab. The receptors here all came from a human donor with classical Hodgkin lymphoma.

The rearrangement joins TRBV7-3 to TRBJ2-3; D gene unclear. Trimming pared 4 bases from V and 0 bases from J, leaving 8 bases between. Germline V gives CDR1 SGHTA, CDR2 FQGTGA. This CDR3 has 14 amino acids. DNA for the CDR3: TGTGCCAGCAGCTCGGGCCGGAGCACAGATACGCAGTATTTT. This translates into CASSSGRSTDTQYF.

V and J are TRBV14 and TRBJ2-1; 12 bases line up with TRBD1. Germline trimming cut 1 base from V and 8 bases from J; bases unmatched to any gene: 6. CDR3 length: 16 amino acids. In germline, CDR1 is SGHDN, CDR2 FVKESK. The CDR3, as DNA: TGTGCCAGCAGCCAAGCGGGGACAGGGGGCTTCGATGAGCAGTTCTTC. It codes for CASSQAGTGGFDEQFF.

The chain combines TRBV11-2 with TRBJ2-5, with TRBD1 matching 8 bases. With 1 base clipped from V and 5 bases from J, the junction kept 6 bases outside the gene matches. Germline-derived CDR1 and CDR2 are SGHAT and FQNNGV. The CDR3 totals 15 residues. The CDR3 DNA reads TGTGCCAGCAGCTTAGTATCAGGGGGCGCGGAGACCCAGTACTTC. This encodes CASSLVSGGAETQYF.

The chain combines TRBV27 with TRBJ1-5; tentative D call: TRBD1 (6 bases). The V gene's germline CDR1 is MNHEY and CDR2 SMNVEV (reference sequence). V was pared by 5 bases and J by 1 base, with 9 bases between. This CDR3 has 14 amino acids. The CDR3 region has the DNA TGTGCCAGCAGTCTCACAGGGAGCAATCAGCCCCAGCATTTT. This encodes CASSLTGSNQPQHF.

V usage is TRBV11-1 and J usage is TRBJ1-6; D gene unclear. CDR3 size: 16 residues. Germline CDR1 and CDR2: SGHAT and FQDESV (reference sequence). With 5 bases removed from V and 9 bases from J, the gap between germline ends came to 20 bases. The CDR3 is CASSESWTGIASPLHF. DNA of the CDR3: TGTGCCAGCAGCGAGAGCTGGACCGGGATTGCTTCACCCCTCCACTTT.